Listed below are T cell receptor beta chains from one sample, sequenced in a study of identical twins. TCRdb recomputed calls from the 5' RACE reads with MiXCR, one row per CDR3 protein. The sample records roughly 200,000 distinct CDR3 sequences, approximately 8.3% being singletons. These sequences were also reported in another study, on yellow fever vaccine responses in identical twins.

The sequencing sample was made of memory (CD45RO+) T cells sorted from blood. Receptors originate from a woman aged 18 to 35 in good health. Each CDR3 is given with its conserved first and last residue. A D gene is named only where the DNA matches it firmly. Size is omitted from some rows. Given values are once, few, many or a class for expanded clones.

V gene,clone size,D gene,J gene,CDR3 DNA,CDR3 protein
TRBV27,NA,NA,TRBJ2-7,TGTGCCAGCAGTTTGGGCAGGGGACGCGACGAGCAGTACTTC,CASSLGRGRDEQYF
TRBV11-2,NA,NA,TRBJ1-5,TGTGCCAGCAGCTTAGACGGTCAGAACAATCAGCCCCAGCATTTT,CASSLDGQNNQPQHF
TRBV7-2,NA,NA,TRBJ2-3,TGTGCCAGCAGCTTAGCGGGGGTAGGACTTCGCACAGATACGCAGTATTTT,CASSLAGVGLRTDTQYF
TRBV28,few,NA,TRBJ1-2,TGTGCCAGCAGTTTGTCCGCCTTCGGCTACACCTTC,CASSLSAFGYTF
TRBV29-1,many,NA,TRBJ2-1,TGCAGCGTTGCCTGGGGGATGAATGAGCAGTTCTTC,CSVAWGMNEQFF
TRBV15,NA,NA,TRBJ2-7,TGTGCCACCAGCCTAGGTCCCGGGCGGCACGAGCAGTACTTC,CATSLGPGRHEQYF
TRBV15,few,TRBD1,TRBJ1-1,TGTGCCACCAGCAAATACGGACAGGGGAACACTGAAGCTTTCTTT,CATSKYGQGNTEAFF
TRBV14,many,TRBD1,TRBJ2-7,TGTGCCAGCAGTAGCGCCCCAGGGGGCTCGGCCAGTCGGTACTACGAGCAGTACTTC,CASSSAPGGSASRYYEQYF
TRBV28,few,NA,TRBJ2-3,TGTGCCAGCAGCGATAGAGGGTCGGATACGCAGTATTTT,CASSDRGSDTQYF
TRBV4-3,many,NA,TRBJ1-2,TGCGCCAGCAGCCAAGAGGGCATTGCATATGGCTACACCTTC,CASSQEGIAYGYTF
TRBV19,few,NA,TRBJ1-2,TGTGCCAGTAGTATTTCCAGGACTGACGGCTACACCTTC,CASSISRTDGYTF
TRBV14,many,NA,TRBJ1-4,TGTGCCAGCAGCCCTAAGGGGGAAAAACTGTTTTTT,CASSPKGEKLFF
TRBV6-1,many,TRBD1,TRBJ1-2,TGTGCCAGCAGTCCGACTCGGGAAGGGGGCGTCTATGGCTACACCTTC,CASSPTREGGVYGYTF
TRBV15,few,TRBD1,TRBJ1-2,TGTGCCACCAGCAGAGGCGGACAGGGAGATGGCTACACCTTC,CATSRGGQGDGYTF
TRBV20-1,many,NA,TRBJ2-2,TGCAGTGCTAGGGCCGCCGGGGCGGACACCGGGGAGCTGTTTTTT,CSARAAGADTGELFF
TRBV24-1,many,TRBD2,TRBJ2-1,TGTGCCACCGGGGGGGTTTACGAGCAGTTCTTC,CATGGVYEQFF
TRBV7-9,many,TRBD1,TRBJ2-7,TGTGCCAGCAGCTTAGGTACAGGGGCCACCTACGAGCAGTACTTC,CASSLGTGATYEQYF
TRBV4-3,once,TRBD1,TRBJ2-2,TGCGCCAGCAGCCAAGTCGCGGGACAGGGGCCCAGGGAGCTGTTTTTT,CASSQVAGQGPRELFF
TRBV10-3,NA,NA,TRBJ1-4,TGTGCCACCCGACAGAATGGAAAACTGTTTTTT,CATRQNGKLFF
TRBV20-1,NA,TRBD2,TRBJ2-1,TGCAGTGCCCAGTGGGGTCTAGCGGGAAACTACAATGAGCAGTTCTTC,CSAQWGLAGNYNEQFF
TRBV2,few,NA,TRBJ1-6,TGTGCCAGCAGTGAGAAAGGTGGCAGCTATTCACCCCTCCACTTT,CASSEKGGSYSPLHF
TRBV27,few,NA,TRBJ2-1,TGTGCCAGCAGGATCGGAGTTCTCAGCTCCTACAATGAGCAGTTCTTC,CASRIGVLSSYNEQFF
TRBV5-1,few,TRBD1,TRBJ2-1,TGCGCCAGCAGCTTGGCCCCCTACAGGGGAAACAATGAGCAGTTCTTC,CASSLAPYRGNNEQFF
TRBV15,NA,TRBD2,TRBJ2-1,TGTGCCACCAGCAGAGTCGGTCTAGCGGGAGTGGATGAGCAGTTCTTC,CATSRVGLAGVDEQFF
TRBV7-9,many,NA,TRBJ1-2,TGTGCCAGCAGCTTAGAGGAGGGGCCCTATGGCTACACCTTC,CASSLEEGPYGYTF
TRBV3-1,NA,TRBD1,TRBJ2-7,TGTGCCAGCAGCCCCCGACAGGGGGACAGGGAGCAGTACTTC,CASSPRQGDREQYF
TRBV6-2/TRBV6-3,NA,NA,TRBJ2-1,TGTGCCAGCAGTTACTCGAGGCTGGGGGCCGCTGAGCAGTTCTTC,CASSYSRLGAAEQFF
TRBV5-1,many,NA,TRBJ2-6,TGCGCCAGCAGCTTGGGTAGGGGGGTATCATCTGGGGCCAACGTCCTGACTTTC,CASSLGRGVSSGANVLTF
TRBV12-3/TRBV12-4,many,NA,TRBJ1-1,TGTGCCAGCAGTTTTAGGAGGGGGGACACCACTGAAGCTTTCTTT,CASSFRRGDTTEAFF
TRBV5-1,many,TRBD2,TRBJ2-2,TGCGCCACCAGAGGGACTAGTAGCACCGGGGAGCTGTTTTTT,CATRGTSSTGELFF
TRBV10-3,many,TRBD2,TRBJ2-5,TGTGCCATCGCTGGACTAGCGGAGACCCAGTACTTC,CAIAGLAETQYF
TRBV4-1,NA,NA,TRBJ2-1,TGCGCCAGCAGCCGCCTCCTGAGGGAGCCGACGCCCTACAATGAGCAGTTCTTC,CASSRLLREPTPYNEQFF
TRBV5-1,many,NA,TRBJ2-4,TGCGCCAGCAGCTTGGGGACCGTTGAAAACATTCAGTACTTC,CASSLGTVENIQYF
TRBV20-1,many,NA,TRBJ2-3,TGCAGTGCTATCCCCTTAGGTCGGGGCGGGGTCACAGATACGCAGTATTTT,CSAIPLGRGGVTDTQYF
TRBV20-1,few,NA,TRBJ1-2,TGCAGTGCTAGTCACTTGGGGGAAAGTGGCTACACCTTC,CSASHLGESGYTF
TRBV5-1,many,TRBD1,TRBJ2-6,TGCGCCAGCAGCCCTCGGACAGGGGACTTTGCTGGGGCCAACGTCCTGACTTTC,CASSPRTGDFAGANVLTF
TRBV5-1,NA,NA,TRBJ2-2,TGCGCCAGCAGGTGGAGGGGTGACACCGGGGAGCTGTTTTTT,CASRWRGDTGELFF
TRBV12-3/TRBV12-4,few,TRBD1,TRBJ2-2,TGTGCCAGCAGTCGTACAGGGGGTCAAGCCGGGGAGCTGTTTTTT,CASSRTGGQAGELFF
TRBV7-9,few,NA,TRBJ2-3,TGTGCCAGCAGTAACTTAGAAACGGGGCTTAGCACAGATACGCAGTATTTT,CASSNLETGLSTDTQYF
TRBV5-6,many,NA,TRBJ2-1,TGTGCCAGCAGCTTGGGTCGGGGGAACAATGAGCAGTTCTTC,CASSLGRGNNEQFF
TRBV6-2/TRBV6-3,few,NA,TRBJ2-1,TGTGCCAGCAGTTTCGGACCGAATCTGAATGAGCAGTTCTTC,CASSFGPNLNEQFF
TRBV12-3/TRBV12-4,many,NA,TRBJ1-5,TGTGCCAGCAGCCCCCAAGAACAGCCCCAGCATTTT,CASSPQEQPQHF
TRBV20-1,few,NA,TRBJ2-7,TGCAGTGCCCTAACACCCTACGAGCAGTACTTC,CSALTPYEQYF
TRBV5-1,many,TRBD1,TRBJ2-4,TGCGCCAGCAGCTTGGGACAGGGTCAATCTAATATGTGGTACTTC,CASSLGQGQSNMWYF
TRBV28,few,TRBD1,TRBJ1-5,TGTGCCAGCAGTTTGCGGGACAGGAGCAATCAGCCCCAGCATTTT,CASSLRDRSNQPQHF
TRBV12-3/TRBV12-4,NA,NA,TRBJ1-1,TGTGCCAGCACCGCGGACGTCGAAGCTTTCTTT,CASTADVEAFF
TRBV20-1,NA,TRBD2,TRBJ2-3,TGCAGTGCTAGAGATCCGCTAGCGGATGTAACAGATACGCAGTATTTT,CSARDPLADVTDTQYF
TRBV24-1,many,NA,TRBJ2-3,TGTGCCACGGACGGAGGCACAGATACGCAGTATTTT,CATDGGTDTQYF
TRBV20-1,NA,NA,TRBJ1-2,TGCAGTGCTAGACAGGGCGCTAACTATGGCTACACCTTC,CSARQGANYGYTF
TRBV4-3,few,TRBD1,TRBJ2-1,TGCGCCAGCAGCCAAGAAGCCACCTCGACAGGGAGCTCCTACAATGAGCAGTTCTTC,CASSQEATSTGSSYNEQFF
TRBV18,many,TRBD2,TRBJ2-5,TGTGCCAGCTCACCAGAAAGCGGGAGGTACCAAGAGACCCAGTACTTC,CASSPESGRYQETQYF
TRBV7-2,few,NA,TRBJ2-7,TGTGCCAGCAGCTTGGGCCTAGCGAGTCACTACGAGCAGTACTTC,CASSLGLASHYEQYF
TRBV5-6,NA,NA,TRBJ2-7,TGTGCCAGCAGCCTTAGCGGAAACCCCTCAACGAAGCAGTACTTC,CASSLSGNPSTKQYF
TRBV7-2,many,NA,TRBJ2-2,TGTGCCAGCAGCTCGCGGTCGAGGGTCGCCGGGGAGCTGTTTTTT,CASSSRSRVAGELFF
TRBV5-1,NA,TRBD2,TRBJ2-5,TGCGCCAGCAGCCCTGGACTAGCGGGGGGGGCCCTACAAGAGACCCAGTACTTC,CASSPGLAGGALQETQYF
TRBV10-3,few,TRBD1,TRBJ1-2,TGTGCCATCGGGACAGCTACTAGTTATGGCTACACCTTC,CAIGTATSYGYTF
TRBV6-1,many,TRBD2,TRBJ2-4,TGTGCCAGCAGTGAAGGGAGGGGAGGGAACATTCAGTACTTC,CASSEGRGGNIQYF
TRBV2,many,TRBD1,TRBJ2-1,TGTGCCAGCAGTGATGCCTTCGGGGACAGGGTTAAGAACAATGAGCAGTTCTTC,CASSDAFGDRVKNNEQFF
TRBV6-2/TRBV6-3,few,TRBD2,TRBJ2-3,TGTGCCAGCAGCTACCCCCTCCGGCGGGAGACAACAGATACGCAGTATTTT,CASSYPLRRETTDTQYF